One T cell receptor beta chain is described in this entry. This clonotype was observed at least ten times. The specificity of this receptor is unknown. Base quality data are lacking; no much larger clone is found one base away. The entry originates in a study of blood T cells in healthy people across ages (dated by TCRdb to 2015 to 2017). Some background on the complete study: Template switching captured roughly one uniquely barcoded TCR beta cDNA molecule per two T cells in model experiments. Age-related changes in TCR beta repertoire diversity were measured in the study by deep sequencing normalized with unique cDNA molecular identifiers. Four age groups were formed from the donors: young (average about 17 years), middle-aged (approximately 40), aged (approximately 60) and long-lived (roughly 88). Donors of different ages were randomly distributed across sequencing lanes to avoid experimental bias. For two donors (one aged 18 to 30 and one aged 80 or older), the study analyzed two additional independent replicas of 1 million unique cDNA reads from the same blood draw. The study at large found these results: As age increased, observed TCR beta diversity per million T cells dropped in a roughly linear way, and a significant reduction was already evident by age 40. Estimates of total diversity based on one million sequenced T cells were regarded as lower bounds and as underestimates. Observed TCR beta diversity correlated strongly with the percentage of naive T cells measured by flow cytometry. The CMV infection status of donors was not known, potentially confounding age-related changes in expanded clonotypes. Because profiling used bulk unsorted PBMCs, naive and antigen-experienced compartments could not be compared conclusively. The long-lived group showed more naive CD4+ T cells, fewer expanded clones and increased TCR diversity than the aged group, suggesting age selection.

The cysteine opens and the phenylalanine closes a CDR3 of 16 amino acids. CDR3 DNA only is kept here, 48 bases in frame from base 1. In the germline V gene (reference sequence), CDR1 corresponds to DFQATT and CDR2 to SNEGSKA. Unmatched junction bases come to 10, with V trimmed by 3 bases and J by 3 bases. The donors were a few dozen Caucasian individuals from Russia, aged roughly 6 to 100 years, who were systemically healthy. Approximately 9.3 milliliters of peripheral blood were drawn from each donor into EDTA-treated Vacutainer tubes. Ficoll-Paque density-gradient centrifugation was used to isolate PBMCs, with at least 6 million obtained per sample. Trizol reagent was used to extract total RNA from PBMCs, with at least 5 micrograms per sample. For every donor, flow cytometry on a PBMC aliquot measured the percentage of naive CD45RAhigh/CD27high T cells. Library method: 5' RACE. TCRdb shows the sequencer as Illumina HiSeq 2500. The second PCR ran for about 7 to 11 cycles and used a J-beta primer mix along with a sample-barcoded 5' primer. A template-switch 5' adaptor carrying 12 random nucleotides introduced a unique molecular identifier onto each TCR beta cDNA molecule. Each sample yielded at least 3 million CDR3-containing paired-end reads. First-strand cDNA was synthesized from all RNA with the Mint cDNA synthesis kit, primed by a TRBC-specific oligonucleotide. All cDNA was treated with uracil-DNA glycosylase and then went through a first 18-cycle PCR with the universal primers M1SS and BC2_uni_R. The authors processed their data as follows. Normalization of each sample was performed by random selection of 1 million high-quality reads, each carrying a distinct molecular identifier. Instead of being binned into consensus sequences, reads with shared molecular identifiers were discarded. MiTCR, set to a Q25 quality threshold and the strictest error-elimination algorithm, was used for CDR3 identification, clonotype clustering and error correction. Lower-bound total TCR beta diversity was estimated with a nonparametric unseen species model using Euler transformation. TCRdb redid the processing of the public reads, applying fastp at Q25 and MiXCR, and retained in-frame beta chains. Entries that share a CDR3 protein sequence are merged under the most common genes and DNA. The V and J calls were not made by the authors but by TCRdb's processing. The sample table holds around 870,000 distinct CDR3 sequences, of which 25% to 30% were seen once. Roughly 17% of the sample rests with the top ten.

This TCR came from a woman of 80 years or more in good health. Sequencing was carried out using blood. The chain links TRBV20-1 with TRBJ2-3, with TRBD1 matching 9 junction bases. Here the CDR3 is given as CSASRHRGRLTDTQYF. Here is the DNA: TGCAGTGCTAGCCGACACAGGGGGCGATTGACAGATACGCAGTATTTT.